The 30 T cell receptor beta chains below come from one sample, sequenced in a study of blood T cells in healthy people across ages. Sample-barcoded 5' priming and a J-beta primer mix drove a second PCR of roughly 6 to 12 cycles. TCRdb itself ran the 5' RACE reads through MiXCR, one entry per CDR3 protein. The sample holds hundreds of thousands of distinct CDR3 sequences, more than 40% seen once. The specimen was blood. These receptors were collected from a man in his 60s in good health.

The chain couples TRBV4-3 to TRBJ2-3; tentatively, D is TRBD2 (7 bases). Trimming shortened V by 0 bases and J by 3 bases, and 13 bases separated the two germline ends. This CDR3 contains 16 residues. The germline V gene encodes CDR1 LGHNA and CDR2 YSLEER. The CDR3 spells CASSQEKGGRTDTQYF. DNA of the CDR3: TGCGCCAGCAGCCAAGAGAAGGGGGGGCGAACAGATACGCAGTATTTT.

The chain has TRBV19 and TRBJ2-3; no clear D. V was pared by 7 bases and J by 4 bases, with 9 bases between. Germline values: CDR1 LNHDA, CDR2 SQIVND (reference sequence). This CDR3 spans 12 amino acids. CDR3 in amino acids: CASIDKADTQYF. The CDR3 DNA is TGTGCCAGTATCGACAAAGCAGATACGCAGTATTTT.

Comments on this clonotype: The junction departs from germline at one end; a sequencing error may be responsible. The chain links TRBV4-1 to TRBJ2-1, with D perhaps being TRBD1 or TRBD2 (5 bases each). The CDR3 extends over 17 amino acids. Germline assignment: CDR1 MGHRA and CDR2 YSYEKL. CDR3 sequence (DNA): TGCGTCAGCAGCCCTGACTCAGGGAGTTTGGCCTACAATGAGCAGTTCTTC. Its translation: CVSSPDSGSLAYNEQFF.

The chain uses TRBV7-8 and TRBJ2-7; D possibly uses TRBD1 or TRBD2 (5 bases each). V shed 2 bases and J shed 2 bases, with 13 bases lying between them. The CDR3 loop spans 15 amino acids. Per the germline V gene, CDR1 is SGHVS and CDR2 is FQNEAQ. The CDR3 DNA reads TGTGCCAGCAGCTTAAGTGGGACGCAGACCTACGAGCAGTACTTC. Residues: CASSLSGTQTYEQYF.

The chain uses TRBV29-1 and TRBJ1-2; 10 nucleotides align to TRBD1. The CDR3 covers 13 residues. Germline assignment: CDR1 SQVTM and CDR2 ANQGSEA. V gave up 7 bases and J gave up 6 bases; unmatched junction bases: 8. The CDR3 DNA follows: TGCAGCGCCTCCGGGACAGGGGACCATGGCTACACCTTC. Its protein product is CSASGTGDHGYTF.

The J gene is TRBJ1-3, the V gene TRBV20-1; possible D gene TRBD1, 6 bases. Germline V CDR1 and CDR2: DFQATT, SNEGSKA (reference sequence). This CDR3 is built from 14 residues. With 3 bases removed from V and 2 bases from J, the gap between germline ends came to 11 bases. The CDR3 nucleotides read TGCAGTGCTAGGGTGGGGGGCCCTGGAAACACCATATATTTT. Amino acid sequence: CSARVGGPGNTIYF.

About this clonotype: The junction departs from the called germline gene at one end, perhaps through a read error. This chain links TRBV7-2 with TRBJ2-7; tentatively, D is TRBD2 (6 bases). CDR3 length equals 14 residues. Looked up from germline, CDR1 is SGHTA and CDR2 is FQGNSA. The CDR3 is CASSPDYINREYVF. The CDR3 DNA follows: TGTGCCAGCAGCCCGGACTACATAAATAGGGAGTACGTCTTC.

This sequence joins TRBV29-1 and TRBJ2-5; the D gene could be TRBD1 or TRBD2 (6 bases each). Gene TRBJ2-7 matches the end of the DNA better, so the J call may be wrong. Germline-derived CDR1 and CDR2 are SQVTM and ANQGSEA. The CDR3 is 15 residues long. CDR3 sequence reads: CSAEGGSRHTNEQYF. In nucleotides, the CDR3 is TGCAGCGCTGAGGGGGGATCTAGACATACGAACGAGCAGTACTTC.

The sample holds a few counts of this clonotype. The V call is TRBV10-3, the J call TRBJ1-1, with D unclear. The CDR3 sequence is 13 residues long. Germline V gene lookup returns CDR1 ENHRY and CDR2 SYGVKD. Deletions cut 5 bases from V and 4 bases from J, with 11 bases between. The CDR3 DNA reads TGTGCCATCAGTTCCCCGGGCGGCACTGAAGCTTTCTTT. Its translation is CAISSPGGTEAFF.

V gene TRBV12-3 or TRBV12-4 combines with J gene TRBJ2-7, with 12 bases matching TRBD2. The CDR3 sequence is 16 residues long. V dropped 4 bases and J dropped 4; count of bases not matched to a gene: 8. The CDR3 DNA reads as TGTGCCAGCAGTTCCGGACTAGCGGGGCTCCTGTACGAGCAGTACTTC. Translation gives CASSSGLAGLLYEQYF.

The rearrangement uses TRBV6-2 or TRBV6-3 and TRBJ1-1; D might be TRBD1 (6 bases). V shed 6 bases and J shed 11 bases, with 16 bases lying between them. Germline CDR1 MNHEY, CDR2 SVGEGT. CDR3 length: 12 residues. CDR3 protein: CASSENRESAFF. In nucleotides, the CDR3 is TGTGCCAGCAGCGAAAACAGGGAATCGGCTTTCTTT.

V gene TRBV5-1 combines with J gene TRBJ2-1; D might be TRBD1 (6 bases). CDR3 length: 15 residues. The germline V gene has CDR1 SGHRS and CDR2 YFSETQ. V was pared by 4 bases and J by 0 bases, with 11 bases between. The CDR3 DNA is TGCGCCAGCAGCCTCCGGGACACCTCCTACAATGAGCAGTTCTTC. This translates into CASSLRDTSYNEQFF.

V is TRBV5-1 and J is TRBJ2-1; a weak D match, TRBD2 (7 bases). The V and J ends lost 4 bases and 8 bases respectively, with 19 bases between them. Germline loops: CDR1 SGHRS, CDR2 YFSETQ. This CDR3 is 15 amino acids long. CDR3 bases: TGCGCCAGCAGCCGTGGCGGGGAGGGGGGCCATGAGCAGTTCTTC. Protein sequence: CASSRGGEGGHEQFF.

The chain links TRBV28 to TRBJ2-5; D assignment may be TRBD1 or TRBD2 (5 bases each). Germline V lookup: CDR1 MDHEN, CDR2 SYDVKM. The CDR3 is 14 residues long. Trimming removed 11 bases at V and 2 bases at J, with 18 bases between. The CDR3 DNA reads as TGTGCCTCCCGGGGCCTCACTCAACAAGAGACCCAGTACTTC. It is translated as CASRGLTQQETQYF.

This rearrangement joins TRBV3-1 to TRBJ2-3, with 8 bases fitting TRBD1. Germline V gene lookup returns CDR1 LGHDT and CDR2 YNNKEL (reference sequence). The CDR3 covers 15 residues. Losses at the gene ends were 5 bases for V and 6 bases for J; bases not matched to a gene: 10. As DNA, the CDR3 is TGTGCCAGCAGCTGGGACAGGCCCTCGGGGGATACGCAGTATTTT. Amino acid sequence: CASSWDRPSGDTQYF.

As to this clonotype: The junction shows a germline mismatch at one end, possibly a read error. The chain employs TRBV7-9 and TRBJ1-1; no definite D call. CDR1 SEHNR and CDR2 FQNEAQ come from the germline V gene (reference sequence). CDR3 size: 12 residues. In nucleotides, the CDR3 is TGTGCCAGCACCCGCATCAACACTAAAGCTTTCTTT. As protein: CASTRINTKAFF.

This clonotype has more than one count but fewer than ten. V and J are TRBV5-1 and TRBJ1-1; D is ambiguous. Trimming cost V 0 bases and J 4 bases, with 16 bases left between them. CDR1 is SGHRS and CDR2 is YFSETQ in the germline V gene. The CDR3 extends over 16 amino acids. CDR3 DNA sequence: TGCGCCAGCAGCTTGGGGACCGGGAGGTTGGGCACTGAAGCTTTCTTT. Residues: CASSLGTGRLGTEAFF.

The chain recombines TRBV7-9 with TRBJ2-5, with TRBD1 as a possible D gene (7 bases). CDR1 SEHNR and CDR2 FQNEAQ come from the germline V gene (reference sequence). Trimming left V 3 bases short and J 4 bases short, with 18 bases between. This CDR3 comprises 16 residues. In DNA form, the CDR3 reads TGTGCCAGCAGCTTTCGCCAGGGGGGAGTTGGAGAGACCCAGTACTTC. Its translation: CASSFRQGGVGETQYF.

Points on this clonotype: The junction differs from germline at one of its ends, possibly a read error. The J gene is TRBJ2-3, the V gene TRBV9; 12 nucleotides line up with TRBD1. CDR1 and CDR2 from the germline V gene are SGDLS and YYNGEE. The CDR3 runs 16 residues. The CDR3 region is CASSVEGTGGTETQYF. The CDR3 coding sequence is TGTGCCAGCAGCGTAGAAGGGACAGGGGGCACAGAGACGCAGTATTTT.

For this clonotype: This could be a read error, since a much larger clone is one nucleotide away. The chain is built from TRBV29-1 and TRBJ2-5; D is unclear. The CDR3 runs 13 residues. Germline values: CDR1 SQVTM, CDR2 ANQGSEA. The CDR3 reads CSVDADIREAQYF. In DNA form, the CDR3 reads TGCAGCGTTGACGCCGACATCCGAGAGGCCCAGTACTTC.

The J gene is TRBJ2-6, the V gene TRBV12-3 or TRBV12-4; 8 bases fit TRBD1. This CDR3 comprises 13 residues. V was clipped by 3 bases and J by 12 bases; unmatched bases: 4. CDR3: CASSFRDRGVLTF. In nucleotides, the CDR3 is TGTGCCAGCAGTTTCCGAGACAGGGGCGTCCTGACTTTC.

The rearrangement joins TRBV9 to TRBJ2-7; TRBD2 agrees at 7 bases. Germline CDR1 is SGDLS and CDR2 is YYNGEE. The V and J ends lost 0 bases and 2 bases, in that order; junction bases with no gene match: 5. CDR3 size: 15 residues. DNA of the CDR3: TGTGCCAGCAGCGTAGATCCTAGCGGCACCTACGAGCAGTACTTC. Its protein is CASSVDPSGTYEQYF.

The J gene is TRBJ2-3, the V gene TRBV5-1; 7 bases match TRBD2. Trimming at V came to 0 bases and at J to 0 bases, leaving 4 bases not matched to a gene. The CDR3 runs 16 residues. Germline values: CDR1 SGHRS, CDR2 YFSETQ. The CDR3 sequence: CASSLEAGTSTDTQYF. The CDR3 DNA is TGCGCCAGCAGCTTGGAAGCGGGGACCAGCACAGATACGCAGTATTTT.

This clonotype was seen once. The J gene is TRBJ2-3, the V gene TRBV5-4; no definite D call. Trimming took off 2 bases at V and 4 bases at J, with 11 bases between the two ends. This CDR3 contains 14 residues. Germline V gene sequence: CDR1 SGHNT, CDR2 YYREEE (reference sequence). The CDR3 protein is CASSLKLAPDTQYF. Written as DNA, the CDR3 is TGTGCCAGCAGCTTAAAGTTAGCCCCAGATACGCAGTATTTT.

The genes are TRBV11-3 and TRBJ2-7, with D perhaps matching TRBD1 (7 bases). CDR1 is SGHNT, CDR2 YENEEA, per germline. Trimming left V 2 bases short and J 2 bases short, with 10 bases between. The CDR3 runs to 14 residues. This chain's CDR3 is CASSLSRGAYEQYF. The CDR3 DNA is TGTGCCAGCAGCTTATCCAGGGGGGCCTACGAGCAGTACTTC.

The chain carries TRBV5-6 and TRBJ2-3; TRBD1 is a possible D gene (5 bases). Per the germline V gene, CDR1 is SGHDT and CDR2 is YYEEEE. V was cut by 4 bases and J by 2 bases, with 17 bases left in between. This CDR3 spans 16 amino acids. CDR3 nucleotides: TGTGCCAGCAGCCCGGATCCAGGGATGAACACAGATACGCAGTATTTT. Protein sequence: CASSPDPGMNTDTQYF.

The V gene is TRBV7-2, the J gene TRBJ1-2, with D hard to call. CDR1 is SGHTA, CDR2 FQGNSA, per germline. This CDR3 region has 14 residues. The ends were cut back, 3 bases at V and 5 bases at J, with 13 bases in the middle. The CDR3 DNA sequence: TGTGCCAGCAGCTTTAACGTAGAGGCGTATGGCTACACCTTC. Translation gives CASSFNVEAYGYTF.

The chain uses TRBV19 and TRBJ2-3, with D maybe TRBD1 (6 bases). The V gene's germline CDR1 is LNHDA and CDR2 SQIVND (reference sequence). This CDR3 comprises 15 residues. Trimming pared 3 bases from V and 4 bases from J, leaving 14 bases between. The chain's CDR3 is CASSMVQGSADTQYF. CDR3 sequence (DNA): TGTGCCAGTAGTATGGTACAGGGATCCGCAGATACGCAGTATTTT.

This chain joins TRBV7-6 and TRBJ2-3; TRBD1 is a possible D gene (5 bases). There are 17 residues in the CDR3. V was cut by 3 bases and J by 0 bases, with 16 bases left in between. Germline V gives CDR1 SGHVS, CDR2 FNYEAQ. The CDR3 nucleotides are TGTGCCAGCAGCTTGATCCGGACAAAAACTAGCACAGATACGCAGTATTTT. It yields the protein CASSLIRTKTSTDTQYF.

V gene TRBV7-3 combines with J gene TRBJ2-1; 7 nucleotides match TRBD1. Germline V gene lookup returns CDR1 SGHTA and CDR2 FQGTGA. V dropped 5 bases and J dropped 10; count of bases not matched to a gene: 23. The CDR3 has 18 residues. CDR3 nucleotide sequence: TGTGCCAGCAGCCAAGTTTCGAAGGGGGCAGCCCTCAATGGGGAGCAGTTCTTC. Protein: CASSQVSKGAALNGEQFF. The full variable domain, its missing parts supplied by reference TRBV7-3 and TRBJ2-1, is GAGVSQTPSNKVTEKGKYVELRCDPISGHTALYWYRQSLGQGPEFLIYFQGTGAADDSGLPNDRFFAVRPEGSVSTLKIQRTERGDSAVYLCASSQVSKGAALNGEQFFGPGTRLTVL.